This T cell receptor beta chain was identified during a study of control samples from healthy donors and cancer patients. Assay used: immunoSEQ multiplex PCR; TCRdb lists only in-frame clones, some missing. The sample shows 80,000 or so clones, 94% of them seen only once. The CDR3 is 17 residues long. V was pared by 1 base and J by 9 bases, with 13 bases of the junction left unmatched. The V gene's germline CDR1 is SGHDT and CDR2 YYEEEE. This TCR came from a woman in her forties in good health. The sequenced sample was blood. V is TRBV5-6 and J is TRBJ2-1; 10 nucleotides agree with TRBD2. CDR3 sequence (DNA): TGTGCCAGCAGCTTGTTTACTAGCGGGATTCCGTTCAGTGAGCAGTTCTTC. The encoded protein is CASSLFTSGIPFSEQFF.